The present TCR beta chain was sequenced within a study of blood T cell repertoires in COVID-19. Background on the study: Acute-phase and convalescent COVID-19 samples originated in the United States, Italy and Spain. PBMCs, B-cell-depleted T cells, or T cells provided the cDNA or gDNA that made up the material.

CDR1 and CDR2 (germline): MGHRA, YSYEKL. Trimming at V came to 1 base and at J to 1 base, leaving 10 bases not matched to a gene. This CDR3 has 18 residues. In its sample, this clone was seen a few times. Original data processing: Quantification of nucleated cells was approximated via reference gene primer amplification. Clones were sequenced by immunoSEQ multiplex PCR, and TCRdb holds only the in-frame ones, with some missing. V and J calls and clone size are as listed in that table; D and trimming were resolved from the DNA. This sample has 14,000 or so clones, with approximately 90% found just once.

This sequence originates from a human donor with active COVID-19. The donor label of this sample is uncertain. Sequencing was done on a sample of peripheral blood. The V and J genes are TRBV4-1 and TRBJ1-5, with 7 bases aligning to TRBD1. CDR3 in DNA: TGCGCCAGCAGCCAAGTTCACAGGGGAACGGAAAGCAATCAGCCCCAGCATTTT. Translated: CASSQVHRGTESNQPQHF.